Sequencing of this TCR beta chain was carried out in a study of cytomegalovirus exposure and HLA in healthy donors. Study-level findings and limits: Later on, a genetic analysis was performed. It linked a missense variant in DCLRE1C with V- and J-gene trimming of TCR beta.

Comments on this clone: What it binds is not known.

The PCR had 60 Vbeta and 13 Jbeta primers. The method was immunoSEQ multiplex PCR; TCRdb's version includes in-frame clones alone and lacks a portion of them. The sample lists 250,000 to 300,000 clones, approximately 84% occurring once. J was trimmed by 8 bases and V by 8 bases; bases with no gene match: 10. The CDR3 is made up of 14 amino acids. CDR1 is ENHRY, CDR2 SYGVKD, per germline. This TCR was recovered from a woman between 40 and 55 years old in good health and CMV-seropositive. The V call is TRBV10-3, the J call TRBJ2-1; 9 nucleotides match TRBD2. Sequenced input: PBMCs. The CDR3 DNA sequence: TGTGCCATCTGGGCGGGAGGGCCGGTCGATGAGCAGTTCTTC. Its translation is CAIWAGGPVDEQFF.